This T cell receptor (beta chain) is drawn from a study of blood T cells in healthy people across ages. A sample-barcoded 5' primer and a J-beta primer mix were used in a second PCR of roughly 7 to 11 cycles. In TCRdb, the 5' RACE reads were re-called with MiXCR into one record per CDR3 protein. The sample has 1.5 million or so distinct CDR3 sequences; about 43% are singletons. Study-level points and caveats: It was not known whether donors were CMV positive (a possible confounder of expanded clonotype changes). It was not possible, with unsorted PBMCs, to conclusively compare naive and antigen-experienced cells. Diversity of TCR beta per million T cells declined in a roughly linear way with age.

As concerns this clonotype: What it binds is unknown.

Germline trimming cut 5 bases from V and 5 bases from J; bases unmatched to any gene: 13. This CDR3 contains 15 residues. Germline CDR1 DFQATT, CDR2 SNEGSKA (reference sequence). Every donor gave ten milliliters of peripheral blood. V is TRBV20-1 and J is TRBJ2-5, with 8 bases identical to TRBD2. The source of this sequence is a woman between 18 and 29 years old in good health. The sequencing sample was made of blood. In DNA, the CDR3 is TGCAGTGCTCCCACTAGCGGCCTAGTCTTGGAGACCCAGTACTTC. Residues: CSAPTSGLVLETQYF.